These T cell receptor beta chains were read from a single sample in a study of blood T cell repertoires in COVID-19. Clones were sequenced by immunoSEQ multiplex PCR, and TCRdb holds only the in-frame ones, with some missing. The sample holds under 150,000 clones, roughly 84% seen once. Input material: PBMCs or T cells enriched from blood (not recorded which). These receptors all come from a woman between 45 and 60 years old who had been exposed to COVID-19. CDR3s include the opening cysteine and the closing phenylalanine or tryptophan. The D gene is left open where the match is weak. Not every row has a clone size; where given, it reads once, few, many or a size class.

>TRBV5-8|NA|NA|TRBJ1-4|15
CASSPQGILNEKLFF
TGTGCCAGCAGCCCACAGGGCATCCTAAATGAAAAACTGTTTTTT
>TRBV12-3/TRBV12-4|TRBD1|NA|TRBJ1-6|13
CASSSGQNSPLHF
TGTGCCAGCAGTTCGGGACAGAATTCACCCCTCCACTTT
>TRBV18|NA|NA|TRBJ1-2|18
CASSPLTSRRQQNYGYTF
TGTGCCAGCTCACCCCTAACCTCGCGGAGACAGCAGAACTATGGCTACACCTTC
>TRBV11-2|TRBD1|NA|TRBJ2-1|14
CASSPGTGYNEQFF
TGTGCCAGCAGCCCCGGGACAGGATACAATGAGCAGTTCTTC
>TRBV29-1|NA|NA|TRBJ2-7|12
CSAGAGPYEQYF
TGCAGCGCAGGGGCAGGGCCCTACGAGCAGTACTTC
>TRBV7-2|TRBD1|NA|TRBJ1-5|15
CASSYRTGGNQPQHF
TGTGCCAGCAGCTACCGGACAGGGGGCAATCAGCCCCAGCATTTT
>TRBV9|NA|NA|TRBJ1-1|15
CASSPPTGLNTEAFF
TGTGCCAGCAGCCCTCCGACAGGATTGAACACTGAAGCTTTCTTT
>TRBV2|NA|NA|TRBJ2-7|11
CASRTAYEQYF
TGTGCCAGCAGGACAGCGTACGAGCAGTACTTC
>TRBV3-1/TRBV3-2|NA|once|TRBJ2-2|15
CASSHGGRGTGELFF
TGTGCCAGCAGCCATGGTGGGAGGGGGACCGGGGAGCTGTTTTTT
>TRBV7-2|TRBD2|NA|TRBJ2-7|17
CASSAKGGLAGIYEQYF
TGTGCCAGCAGCGCCAAAGGGGGACTAGCGGGGATTTACGAGCAGTACTTC
>TRBV19|NA|NA|TRBJ2-7|13
CASSITVTYEQYF
TGTGCCAGTAGTATAACAGTAACCTACGAGCAGTACTTC
>TRBV7-4|NA|NA|TRBJ1-5|17
CASSLKPGGDTMVPQHF
TGTGCCAGCAGCTTAAAGCCCGGTGGGGACACAATGGTGCCCCAGCATTTT
>TRBV6-5|NA|NA|TRBJ1-5|13
CASSYRRDQPQHF
TGTGCCAGCAGTTATCGGAGGGACCAGCCCCAGCATTTT
>TRBV4-1|NA|NA|TRBJ1-1|15
CASSPPGGVRTEAFF
TGCGCCAGCAGCCCCCCAGGCGGGGTTCGCACTGAAGCTTTCTTT
>TRBV5-1|TRBD1|NA|TRBJ1-2|17
CASSLGTGALLDYGYTF
TGCGCCAGCAGCTTGGGGACAGGGGCTCTTTTGGACTATGGCTACACCTTC
>TRBV6-5|NA|NA|TRBJ1-5|13
CASSNGGNQPQHF
TGTGCCAGCAGTAATGGGGGGAATCAGCCCCAGCATTTT
>TRBV6-2/TRBV6-3|TRBD1|NA|TRBJ1-2|15
CASSRLTGANYGYTF
TGTGCCAGCAGTCGATTGACAGGGGCTAACTATGGCTACACCTTC
>TRBV11-2|NA|NA|TRBJ2-4|14
CASSLDRSRNIQYF
TGTGCCAGCAGCTTAGATCGTAGTAGAAACATTCAGTACTTC
>TRBV7-8|NA|NA|TRBJ1-2|13
CASSPTGIYGYTF
TGTGCCAGCAGCCCCACAGGGATCTATGGCTACACCTTC
>TRBV6-4|NA|medium-sized|TRBJ2-2|13
CATGGDSGRELFF
TGTGCCACCGGCGGGGACAGCGGTCGGGAGCTGTTTTTT
>TRBV9|NA|NA|TRBJ2-1|13
CASSVAQGNEQFF
TGTGCCAGCAGCGTAGCTCAGGGGAATGAGCAGTTCTTC
>TRBV28|TRBD1|NA|TRBJ1-1|15
CASRGRQGVGTEAFF
TGTGCCAGCAGGGGGAGACAGGGGGTGGGCACTGAAGCTTTCTTT
>TRBV12-5|NA|once|TRBJ2-7|11
CASGTGFEQYF
TGTGCTAGTGGAACCGGGTTCGAGCAGTACTTC
>TRBV12-3/TRBV12-4|NA|once|TRBJ2-1|12
CASIQGAGDWFF
TGTGCCAGCATCCAGGGGGCGGGAGACTGGTTCTTC
>TRBV29-1|NA|NA|TRBJ1-1|14
CSVVGHPMNTEAFF
TGCAGCGTTGTGGGACACCCCATGAACACTGAAGCTTTCTTT
>TRBV11-2|NA|NA|TRBJ2-5|15
CASSRAVLAWETQYF
TGTGCCAGCAGCCGGGCGGTACTAGCTTGGGAGACCCAGTACTTC